A selection of T cell receptor beta chains follows, all from one sample in a study of shared clonotypes between healthy human individuals. Produced via immunoSEQ multiplex PCR; TCRdb's table is partial and in-frame only. The sample shows roughly 2 million clones, more than 90% of them seen only once. The sequencing sample was made of naive CD4+ T cells sorted from blood. All receptors come from a young man in good health. Both conserved end residues are part of each CDR3. The D gene is left open where the match is weak. A row's size may be missing; if present it is once, few, many or a size class.

j_gene | abundance | d_gene | v_gene | CDR3nt | CDR3aa
TRBJ2-7 | - | - | TRBV6-1 | TGTGCCAGCAGTGATCGGACTGATACTAGCTACGAGCAGTACTTC | CASSDRTDTSYEQYF
TRBJ2-2 | - | TRBD2 | TRBV9 | TGTGCCAGCAGCGTAGGTCGAGCGGGGGGGCCCAGCACCGGGGAGCTGTTTTTT | CASSVGRAGGPSTGELFF
TRBJ2-4 | once | - | TRBV6-1 | TGTGCCAGCAGTGATCAAACACTTCTAGCCAAAAACATTCAGTACTTC | CASSDQTLLAKNIQYF
TRBJ2-2 | - | TRBD2 | TRBV5-4 | TGTGCCAGCAGTGGAGCGGGACCCTGGGACACCGGGGAGCTGTTTTTT | CASSGAGPWDTGELFF
TRBJ2-3 | - | - | TRBV7-9 | TGTGCCAGCAGCTTAATCAGGGTACCAGATACGCAGTATTTT | CASSLIRVPDTQYF
TRBJ1-6 | - | - | TRBV5-1 | TGCGCCAGCAGCAGGGGGACCCTCGATAATTCACCCCTCCACTTT | CASSRGTLDNSPLHF
TRBJ2-7 | - | - | TRBV11-2 | TGTGCCAGCAGCTTAGGTTGGACAGCCCACGAGCAGTACTTC | CASSLGWTAHEQYF
TRBJ2-7 | - | TRBD2 | TRBV4-3 | TGCGCCAGCAGCCAAGATGTCACTGGGGGGGCCTACGAGCAGTACTTC | CASSQDVTGGAYEQYF
TRBJ2-7 | - | TRBD1 | TRBV29-1 | TGCAGCGTCGGACAGGGGGCTCACGAGCAGTACTTC | CSVGQGAHEQYF
TRBJ1-3 | - | - | TRBV27 | TGTGCCAGCAGACAGCTTGCTGGAAACACCATATATTTT | CASRQLAGNTIYF
TRBJ1-2 | once | - | TRBV11-3 | TGTGCCAGCAGCGCAGGGGTGTCAGGGCTGATTAACTATGGCTACACCTTC | CASSAGVSGLINYGYTF
TRBJ1-5 | - | - | TRBV4-2 | TGTGCCAGCAGCCAAGATCTGGGAAGGGATCAGCCCCAGCATTTT | CASSQDLGRDQPQHF
TRBJ2-3 | - | - | TRBV6-6 | TGTGCCAGCAGTTTACCGTCAGGGATAAGTGCAGATACGCAGTATTTT | CASSLPSGISADTQYF
TRBJ2-2 | - | TRBD2 | TRBV7-2 | TGTGCCAGCCAGACTAGCGGGGGAACCGGGGAGCTGTTTTTT | CASQTSGGTGELFF
TRBJ1-4 | - | - | TRBV10-3 | TGTGCCATCAGTGAGTCGGGGGCGTTAAATGAAAAACTGTTTTTT | CAISESGALNEKLFF